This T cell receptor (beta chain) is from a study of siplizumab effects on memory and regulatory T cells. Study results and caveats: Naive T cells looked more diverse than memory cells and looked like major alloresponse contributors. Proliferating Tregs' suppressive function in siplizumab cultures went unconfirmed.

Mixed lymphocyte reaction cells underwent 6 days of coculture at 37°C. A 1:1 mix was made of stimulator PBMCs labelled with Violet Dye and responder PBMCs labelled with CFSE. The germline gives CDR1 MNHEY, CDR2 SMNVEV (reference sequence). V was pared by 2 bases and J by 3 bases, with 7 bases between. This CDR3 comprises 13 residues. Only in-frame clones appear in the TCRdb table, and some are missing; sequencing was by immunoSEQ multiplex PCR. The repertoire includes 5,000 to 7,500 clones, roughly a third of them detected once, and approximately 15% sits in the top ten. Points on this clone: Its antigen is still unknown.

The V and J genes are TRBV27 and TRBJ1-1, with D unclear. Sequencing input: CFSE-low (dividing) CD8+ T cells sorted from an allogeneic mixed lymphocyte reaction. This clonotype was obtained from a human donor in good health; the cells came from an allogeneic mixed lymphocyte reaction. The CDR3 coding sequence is TGTGCCAGCAGTTTAATGGTGTACACTGAAGCTTTCTTT. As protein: CASSLMVYTEAFF.